The clone carrying this TCR beta chain showed up just once. Its cognate antigen is unknown. A much larger clonotype is one base distant, so this may be a read error. This entry is derived from a study of identical twins. V was shortened by 4 bases and J by 6 bases, with 19 bases between the two germline ends. CDR3 length: 15 residues. CDR1 is MGHRA, CDR2 YSYEKL, per germline. The cDNA had a unique molecular identifier and a template-switch universal primer site. TCRdb re-analysed the 5' RACE reads in MiXCR, keeping a single row per CDR3 protein. The profile shows about 330,000 distinct CDR3 sequences, approximately 13% of them singletons. Regarding the study as a whole: Twins showed weaker excess sharing in their beta out-of-frame sequences. Sequences that were out-of-frame, alpha and twin-shared displayed an excess of low generation probability.

These data were likewise used in another study, on yellow fever vaccine responses in identical twins.

This clonotype originated in a woman between 18 and 29 years old in good health. V and J are TRBV4-1 and TRBJ2-7; TRBD1 might be the D (6 bases). Sequencing was carried out using CD8+ T cells sorted from blood. The CDR3 sequence: CASSPLGTRGVEQYF. The CDR3 region has the DNA TGCGCCAGCAGCCCACTCGGGACAAGGGGCGTCGAGCAGTACTTC.